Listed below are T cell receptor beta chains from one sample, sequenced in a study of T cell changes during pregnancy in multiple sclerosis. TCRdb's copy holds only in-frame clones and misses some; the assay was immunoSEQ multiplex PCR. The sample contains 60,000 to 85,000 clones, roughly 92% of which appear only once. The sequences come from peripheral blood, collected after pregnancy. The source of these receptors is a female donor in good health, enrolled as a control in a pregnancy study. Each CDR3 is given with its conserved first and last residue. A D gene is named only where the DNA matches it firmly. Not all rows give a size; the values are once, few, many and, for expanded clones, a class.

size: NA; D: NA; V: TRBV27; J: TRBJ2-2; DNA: TGTGCCAGCAGTTCGGGGAGCTACACCGGGGAGCTGTTTTTT; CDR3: CASSSGSYTGELFF
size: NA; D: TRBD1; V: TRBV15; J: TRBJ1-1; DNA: TGTGCCACCAGCAGACTACAGGGGCCTGAAGCTTTCTTT; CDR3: CATSRLQGPEAFF
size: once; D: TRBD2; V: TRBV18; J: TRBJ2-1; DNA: TGTGCCAGCTCACGAACGGGACTAGCGGAAGAGCAGTTCTTC; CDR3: CASSRTGLAEEQFF
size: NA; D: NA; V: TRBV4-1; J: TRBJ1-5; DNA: TGCGCCAGCAGCCAAGGACAGGACAGCTATAGCAATCAGCCCCAGCATTTT; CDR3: CASSQGQDSYSNQPQHF
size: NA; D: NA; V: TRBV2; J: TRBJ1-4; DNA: TGTGCCAGCAGTCTCCGTCGTACGGTCACCTATGAAAAACTGTTTTTT; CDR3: CASSLRRTVTYEKLFF
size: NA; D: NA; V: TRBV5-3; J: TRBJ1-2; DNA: TGTGCCAGAAGCTTGGAGGGGCAGGGAGGCTACACCTTC; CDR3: CARSLEGQGGYTF
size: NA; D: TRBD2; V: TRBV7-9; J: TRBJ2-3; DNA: TGTGCCAGCAGCTCCATAGGGAAGCGGGGAGATACGCAGTATTTT; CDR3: CASSSIGKRGDTQYF
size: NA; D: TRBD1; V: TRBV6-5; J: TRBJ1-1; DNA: TGTGCCAGCAGCAAGGGGGCAGAAGCTTTCTTT; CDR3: CASSKGAEAFF
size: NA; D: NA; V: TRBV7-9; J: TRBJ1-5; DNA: TGTGCCAGCAGCTCCCCGCGGGAAAGCAATCAGCCCCAGCATTTT; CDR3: CASSSPRESNQPQHF
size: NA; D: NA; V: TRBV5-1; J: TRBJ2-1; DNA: TGCGCCAGCAGCTTGGCCGTGACTAGTGATCACGATGAGCAGTTCTTC; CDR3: CASSLAVTSDHDEQFF
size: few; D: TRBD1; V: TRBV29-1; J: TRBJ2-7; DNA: TGCAGCGTTGAAGACAGGACACAGGGGATCTACGAGCAGTACTTC; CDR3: CSVEDRTQGIYEQYF
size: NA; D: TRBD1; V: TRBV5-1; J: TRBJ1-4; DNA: TGCGCCAGCAGCGATAACCCGGGACAGCGGAATGAAAAACTGTTTTTT; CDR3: CASSDNPGQRNEKLFF
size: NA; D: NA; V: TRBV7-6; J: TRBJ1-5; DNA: TGTGCCAGCAGCTTAGGGGACATACTTCAGCCCCAGCATTTT; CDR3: CASSLGDILQPQHF
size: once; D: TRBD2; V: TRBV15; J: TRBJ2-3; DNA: TGTGCCACCAGCAGAGGACTAGCGGGGGCCGCCACAGATACGCAGTATTTT; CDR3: CATSRGLAGAATDTQYF
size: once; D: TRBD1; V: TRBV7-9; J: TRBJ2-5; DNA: TGTGCCCTCGGCCCGGGACAGGGGGCGGGGGAGACCCAGTACTTC; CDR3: CALGPGQGAGETQYF
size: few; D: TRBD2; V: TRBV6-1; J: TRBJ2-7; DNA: TGTGCCAGCAGTGAAGAGGCGGGGGGGAGCTACGAGCAGTACTTC; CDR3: CASSEEAGGSYEQYF
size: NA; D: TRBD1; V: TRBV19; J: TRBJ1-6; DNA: TGTGCCAGTACCAACCCGGACAGGGTTAATTCACCCCTCCACTTT; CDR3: CASTNPDRVNSPLHF
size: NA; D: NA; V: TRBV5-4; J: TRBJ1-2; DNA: TGTGCCAGCAGCTTGGCCCGGAGTGGCTACACCTTC; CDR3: CASSLARSGYTF
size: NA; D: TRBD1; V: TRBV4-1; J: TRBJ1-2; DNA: TGCGCCAGCAGCCGAAATGGACAGGGGCCGAAGAGGACGCATGGCTACACCTTC; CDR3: CASSRNGQGPKRTHGYTF
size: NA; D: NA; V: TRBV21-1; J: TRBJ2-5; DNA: TGTGCCAGCAGCATAACCCTAGCGCCGCAAGAGACCCAGTACTTC; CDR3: CASSITLAPQETQYF
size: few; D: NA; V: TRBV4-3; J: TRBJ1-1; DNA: TGCGCCAGCAGCCAAGAAGCGGAGACTGAAGCTTTCTTT; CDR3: CASSQEAETEAFF
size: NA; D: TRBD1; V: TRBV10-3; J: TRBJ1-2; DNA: TGTGCCATCAGTGAGTGGGACAGCGTCTATGGCTACACCTTC; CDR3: CAISEWDSVYGYTF
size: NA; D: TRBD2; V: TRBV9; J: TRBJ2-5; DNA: TGTGCCAGCAGCGTAGGGAAGCGGGGGGGCATTCAAGAGACCCAGTACTTC; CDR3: CASSVGKRGGIQETQYF
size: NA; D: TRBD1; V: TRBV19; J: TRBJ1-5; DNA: TGTGCCAGTACCTGGGACAGGGCTAGCAATCAGCCCCAGCATTTT; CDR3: CASTWDRASNQPQHF
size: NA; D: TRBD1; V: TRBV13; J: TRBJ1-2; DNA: TGTGCCAGCAGCCCAAGGGGGCCAGGGAAGGAAGGCTACACCTTC; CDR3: CASSPRGPGKEGYTF
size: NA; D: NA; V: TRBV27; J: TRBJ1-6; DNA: TGTGCCAGCAGTTTCGCGGGGGGATCAGGTAATTCACCCCTCCACTTT; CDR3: CASSFAGGSGNSPLHF
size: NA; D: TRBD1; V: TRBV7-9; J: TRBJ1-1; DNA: TGTGCCAGCCGAGGGACAGGGGGAGGAATGTACACTGAAGCTTTCTTT; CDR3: CASRGTGGGMYTEAFF
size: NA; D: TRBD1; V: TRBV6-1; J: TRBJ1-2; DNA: TGTGCCAGCAGTGAAAGTTACAGGGGGGGAGGCTACACCTTC; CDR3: CASSESYRGGGYTF
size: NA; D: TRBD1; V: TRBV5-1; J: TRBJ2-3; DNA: TGCGCCAGCAGCTTGACGGACAGGGCGGGGACAGATACGCAGTATTTT; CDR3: CASSLTDRAGTDTQYF
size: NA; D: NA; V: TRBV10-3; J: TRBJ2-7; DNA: TGTGCCATCAGTGAGTCCCAGAGGGGGGGAGGGCCCGACTACGAGCAGTACTTC; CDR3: CAISESQRGGGPDYEQYF
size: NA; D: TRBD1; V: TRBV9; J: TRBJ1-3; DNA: TGTGCCAGCAGCTTTCCAGGGGGCGGTGGAAACACCATATATTTT; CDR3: CASSFPGGGGNTIYF
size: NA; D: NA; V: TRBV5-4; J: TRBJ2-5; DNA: TGTGCCAGCAGCCCCCGGGACAACTACCAAGAGACCCAGTACTTC; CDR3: CASSPRDNYQETQYF
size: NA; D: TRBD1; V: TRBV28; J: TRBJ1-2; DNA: TGTGCCGCATCACCCCGGGGACAGGGTTTTGGCTACACCTTC; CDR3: CAASPRGQGFGYTF
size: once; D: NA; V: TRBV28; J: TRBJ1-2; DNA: TGTGCCAGCAGCAACCCCCGGACACCCGGGGGCTACACCTTC; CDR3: CASSNPRTPGGYTF
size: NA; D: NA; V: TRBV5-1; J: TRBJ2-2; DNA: TGCGCCAGCAGCTTGTATAAGAACACCGGGGAGCTGTTTTTT; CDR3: CASSLYKNTGELFF
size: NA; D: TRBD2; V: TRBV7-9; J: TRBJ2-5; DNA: TGTGCCAGCAGCTTACTAGCGGGAGGCGTTCCGGGAGAGACCCAGTACTTC; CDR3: CASSLLAGGVPGETQYF
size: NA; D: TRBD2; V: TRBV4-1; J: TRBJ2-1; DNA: TGCGCCAGCAGCCCTCGGACTAGCGGGGACTACAATGAGCAGTTCTTC; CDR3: CASSPRTSGDYNEQFF
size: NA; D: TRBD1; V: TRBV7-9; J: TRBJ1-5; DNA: TGTGCCAGCAGCATACCGGGACAGGGGAACAATCAGCCCCAGCATTTT; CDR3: CASSIPGQGNNQPQHF
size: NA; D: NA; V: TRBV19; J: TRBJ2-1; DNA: TGTGCCAGTAGTATAGATTTTAGCGGTGAGCAGTTCTTC; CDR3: CASSIDFSGEQFF
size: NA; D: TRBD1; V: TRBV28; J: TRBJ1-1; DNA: TGTGCCAGCAGTTTCCAGGGGGCGGTCACTGAAGCTTTCTTT; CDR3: CASSFQGAVTEAFF
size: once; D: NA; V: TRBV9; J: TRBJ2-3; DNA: TGTGCCAGCAGCGTAGGACAACACCGATCCCTAAGCACAGATACGCAGTATTTT; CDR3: CASSVGQHRSLSTDTQYF
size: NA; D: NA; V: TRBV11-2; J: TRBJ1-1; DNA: TGTGCCTCGACCCAGGGTTTTAGAGACCGGAAGCCTGAAGCTTTCTTT; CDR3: CASTQGFRDRKPEAFF
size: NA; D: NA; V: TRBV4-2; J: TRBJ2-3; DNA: TGTGCCAGCAGCCAAGCCGAGAGGACAATCACAGATACGCAGTATTTT; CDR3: CASSQAERTITDTQYF
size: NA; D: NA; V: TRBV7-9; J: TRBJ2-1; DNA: TGTGCCAGCAGTTTAGAAGGGGCCCCCTACAATGAGCAGTTCTTC; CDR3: CASSLEGAPYNEQFF
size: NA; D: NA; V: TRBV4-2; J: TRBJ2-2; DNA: TGTGCCAGCAGCCAGAGCACTACCGGGGAGCTGTTTTTT; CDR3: CASSQSTTGELFF
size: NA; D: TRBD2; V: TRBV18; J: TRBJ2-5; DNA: TGTGCCAGCTCACCAGGCGGGGGAGAGACCCAGTACTTC; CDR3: CASSPGGGETQYF
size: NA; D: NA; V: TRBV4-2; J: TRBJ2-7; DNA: TGTGCCAGCAGCCAAGATTGGGAGTTAGCCTCCTACGAGCAGTACTTC; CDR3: CASSQDWELASYEQYF
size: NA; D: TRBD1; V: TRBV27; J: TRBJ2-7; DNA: TGTGCCAGCAGTTTGGGGACAGGGGCCTACGAGCAGTACTTC; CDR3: CASSLGTGAYEQYF
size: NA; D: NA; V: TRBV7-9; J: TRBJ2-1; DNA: TGTGCCAGCAGCCCCAGGGCAGGGCTGCTCGTGAATGAGCAGTTCTTC; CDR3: CASSPRAGLLVNEQFF
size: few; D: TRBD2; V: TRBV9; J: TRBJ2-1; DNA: TGTGCCAGCAGCGAAAGCGGGAGAGTGGATGAGCAGTTCTTC; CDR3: CASSESGRVDEQFF
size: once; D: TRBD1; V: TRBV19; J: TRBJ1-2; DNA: TGTGCCAGTAGTATTGGACAGGGCACTGTCTATGGCTACACCTTC; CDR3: CASSIGQGTVYGYTF
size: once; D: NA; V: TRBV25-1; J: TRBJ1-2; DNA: TGTGCCAGCAGTGGAGGGCGGGGCTACACCTTC; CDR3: CASSGGRGYTF
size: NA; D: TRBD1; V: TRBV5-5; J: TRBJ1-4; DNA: TGTGCCAGCAGCCTCGGGACAGCAAATGAAAAACTGTTTTTT; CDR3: CASSLGTANEKLFF
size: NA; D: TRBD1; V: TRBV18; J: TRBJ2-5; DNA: TGTGCCAGCTCACAACTCTCCGGGACAGGGAATTTAGAGACCCAGTACTTC; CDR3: CASSQLSGTGNLETQYF